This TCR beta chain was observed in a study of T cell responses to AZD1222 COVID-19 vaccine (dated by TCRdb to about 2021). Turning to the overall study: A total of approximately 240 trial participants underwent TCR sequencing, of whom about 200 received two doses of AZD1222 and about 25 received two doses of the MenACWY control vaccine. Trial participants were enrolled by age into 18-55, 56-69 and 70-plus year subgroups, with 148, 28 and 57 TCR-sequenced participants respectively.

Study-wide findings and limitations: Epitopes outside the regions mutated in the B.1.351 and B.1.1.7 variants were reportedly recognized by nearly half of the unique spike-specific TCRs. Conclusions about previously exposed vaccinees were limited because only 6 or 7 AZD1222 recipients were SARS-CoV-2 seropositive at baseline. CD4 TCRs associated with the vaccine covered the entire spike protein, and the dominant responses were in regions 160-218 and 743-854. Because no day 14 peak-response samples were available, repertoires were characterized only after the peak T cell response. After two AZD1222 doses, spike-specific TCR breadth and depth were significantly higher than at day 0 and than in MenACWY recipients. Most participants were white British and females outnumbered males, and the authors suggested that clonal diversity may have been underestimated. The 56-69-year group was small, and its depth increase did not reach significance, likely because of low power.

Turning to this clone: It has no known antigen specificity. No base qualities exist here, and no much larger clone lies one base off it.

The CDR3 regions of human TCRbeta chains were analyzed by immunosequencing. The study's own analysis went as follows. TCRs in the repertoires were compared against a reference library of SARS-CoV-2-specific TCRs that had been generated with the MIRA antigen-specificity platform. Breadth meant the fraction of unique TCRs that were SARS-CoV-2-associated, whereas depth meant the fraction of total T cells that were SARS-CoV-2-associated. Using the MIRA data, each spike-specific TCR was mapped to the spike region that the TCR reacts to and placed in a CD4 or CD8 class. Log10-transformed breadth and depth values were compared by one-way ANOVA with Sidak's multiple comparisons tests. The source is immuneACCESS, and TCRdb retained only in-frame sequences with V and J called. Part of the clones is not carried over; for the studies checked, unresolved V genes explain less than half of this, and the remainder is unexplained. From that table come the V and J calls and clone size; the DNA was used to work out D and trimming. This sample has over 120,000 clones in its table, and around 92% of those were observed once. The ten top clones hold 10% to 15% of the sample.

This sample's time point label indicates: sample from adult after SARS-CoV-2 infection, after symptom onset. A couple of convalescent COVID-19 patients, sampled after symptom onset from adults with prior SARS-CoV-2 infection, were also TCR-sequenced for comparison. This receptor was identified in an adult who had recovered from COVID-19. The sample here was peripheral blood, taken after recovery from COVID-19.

Here is the DNA: TGTGCCACCAGCAGCGGTAGGGGTCCGGGCTACGAGCAGTACTTC. Its protein reads: CATSSGRGPGYEQYF. The chain was built from TRBV15 and TRBJ2-7; a tentative D match to TRBD1 spans 5 bases. CDR1 and CDR2, per the germline V gene (reference sequence), are LNHNV and YYDKDF. The V end loses 3 bases and the J end loses 3 bases, and a stretch of 15 bases separates them. Spanning cysteine to phenylalanine, the CDR3 consists of 15 amino acids. Of the read, only the CDR3 DNA is kept; its 45 bases are in frame from base 1.